Here is one T cell receptor (beta chain) with its context. The antigen remains undetermined. The sample belongs to a study of T cell responses to AZD1222 COVID-19 vaccine. The ends were cut back, 7 bases at V and 0 bases at J, with 10 bases in the middle. CDR3 length: 13 amino acids. Findings and limits, study-wide: Researchers took repertoire samples only after the peak T cell response had come. Donors were mostly white British, more females; clonal diversity possibly underestimated. Only 5 or 6 people who got AZD1222 tested seropositive at baseline.

Libraries were prepared by immunoSEQ multiplex PCR; TCRdb keeps only in-frame clonotypes and omits some of them. The sample consists of about 200,000 clones, over 85% of them appearing once. The V and J genes are TRBV12-3 or TRBV12-4 and TRBJ2-7; possible D gene TRBD2, 5 bases. The sample in question was peripheral blood, obtained 28 days after the second dose of the MenACWY control vaccine. The TCR was taken from an adult who received the MenACWY meningococcal vaccine as a control. DNA for the CDR3: TGTGCCAGCATGTCCGGGGACTCCTACGAGCAGTACTTC. Translating it yields CASMSGDSYEQYF.